This T cell receptor beta chain originates from a study of blood T cell repertoires in COVID-19. The CDR3 extends over 16 amino acids. V was clipped by 4 bases and J by 0 bases, with 14 bases between them. Germline V lookup: CDR1 MNHGY, CDR2 SAAAGT. Sequencing used immunoSEQ multiplex PCR; TCRdb keeps in-frame clones, though not all of them. Of approximately 390,000 clones listed, 80% to 90% are singletons. The chain employs TRBV6-8 and TRBJ2-3; D not certain. Specimen: peripheral blood. This receptor was taken from a woman aged 60-75 years with COVID-19, enrolled during active disease. The CDR3 DNA follows: TGTGCCAGCAGTTCCTTTTTTTGTTCTAGCACAGATACGCAGTATTTT. It codes for CASSSFFCSSTDTQYF.